The T cell receptor (beta chain) under discussion was sequenced for a study of response to subunit inactivated influenza vaccine. Each CDR3 protein gets one entry after TCRdb re-called the RT-PCR reads with MiXCR. The sample holds about 830,000 distinct CDR3 sequences, roughly 20% seen once. The CDR3 is 15 amino acids. The V and J ends lost 8 bases and 2 bases respectively, with 19 bases between them. This clonotype was recorded many times. Sequencing used PBMCs from blood, obtained roughly 5 days after vaccination. This TCR was recovered from a man between 45 and 60 years old who received an inactivated influenza vaccine. The chain couples TRBV12-3 or TRBV12-4 to TRBJ2-7, with D perhaps assigned TRBD1 or TRBD2 (5 bases each). The CDR3 reads CASSPRGRTTYEQYF. The CDR3 nucleotides read TGTGCCAGCTCCCCCCGGGGCAGGACGACCTACGAGCAGTACTTC.